This T cell receptor beta chain was found in a study of T-cell memory formation after mild COVID-19. Background on the study: Clustering of TCRs was largely donor specific.

Germline V gene lookup returns CDR1 SGHVS and CDR2 FNYEAQ. V lost 1 base to trimming and J lost 10 bases; unmatched junction nucleotides: 4. The CDR3 consists of 14 residues. General study points: Clones that contracted from day 15 to 85 were balanced CD4/CD8, while later expanders leaned CD4+. Pre-infection memory harbored some responding clones, suggesting cross-reactive memory joined.

Turning to this clonotype: Its matching antigen is unknown.

One entry per CDR3 protein results from TCRdb running MiXCR on the 5' RACE reads. The data contain 270,000 or so distinct CDR3 sequences, around 17% of them seen just once; the ten biggest clones take up roughly 21%. Sample: PBMCs or a T cell subset sorted from them (not recorded which). This receptor was identified in a man aged 18 to 29 who had mild COVID-19 (a few samples of this study predate the infection). Cell type and time point are not known. The V and J genes are TRBV7-6 and TRBJ2-1; 10 nucleotides line up with TRBD2. CDR3 sequence reads: CASSLGLAGDEQFF. The CDR3 nucleotides are TGTGCCAGCAGCTTAGGCCTAGCGGGGGACGAGCAGTTCTTC.